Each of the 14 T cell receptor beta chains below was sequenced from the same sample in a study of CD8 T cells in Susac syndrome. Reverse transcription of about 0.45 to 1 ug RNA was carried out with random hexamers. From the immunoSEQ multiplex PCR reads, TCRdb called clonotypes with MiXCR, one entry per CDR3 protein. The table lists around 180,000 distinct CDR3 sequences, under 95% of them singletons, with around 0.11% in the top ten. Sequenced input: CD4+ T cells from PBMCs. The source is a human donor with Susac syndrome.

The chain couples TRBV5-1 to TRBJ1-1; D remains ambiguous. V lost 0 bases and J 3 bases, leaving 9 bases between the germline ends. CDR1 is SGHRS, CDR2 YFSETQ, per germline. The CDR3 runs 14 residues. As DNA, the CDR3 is TGCGCCAGCAGCTTGGAGGGCAGGTACACTGAAGCTTTCTTT. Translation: CASSLEGRYTEAFF.

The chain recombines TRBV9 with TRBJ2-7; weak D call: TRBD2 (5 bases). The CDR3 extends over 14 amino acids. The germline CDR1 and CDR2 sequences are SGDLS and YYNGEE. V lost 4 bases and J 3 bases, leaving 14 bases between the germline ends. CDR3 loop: CASSSSPGSYEQYF. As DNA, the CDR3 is TGTGCCAGCAGCTCCTCCCCGGGGAGCTACGAGCAGTACTTC.

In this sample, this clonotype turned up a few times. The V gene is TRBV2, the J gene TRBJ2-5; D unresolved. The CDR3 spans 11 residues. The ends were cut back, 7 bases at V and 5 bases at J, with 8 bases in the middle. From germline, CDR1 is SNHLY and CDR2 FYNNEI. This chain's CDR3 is CASTGRETQYF. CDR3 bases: TGTGCCAGCACCGGCCGGGAGACCCAGTACTTC.

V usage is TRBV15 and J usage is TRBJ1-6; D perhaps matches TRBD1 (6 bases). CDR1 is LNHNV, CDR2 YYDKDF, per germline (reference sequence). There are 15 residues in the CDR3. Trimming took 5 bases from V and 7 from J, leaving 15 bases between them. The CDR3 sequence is CATSLGGGPNSPLHF. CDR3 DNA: TGTGCCACCAGCTTGGGGGGGGGCCCGAATTCACCCCTCCACTTT.

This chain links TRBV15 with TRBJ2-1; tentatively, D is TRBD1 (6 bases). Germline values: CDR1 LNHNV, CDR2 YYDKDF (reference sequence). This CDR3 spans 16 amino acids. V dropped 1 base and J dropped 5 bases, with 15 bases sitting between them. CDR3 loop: CATSRGIRDTNNEQFF. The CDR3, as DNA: TGTGCCACCAGCAGAGGTATCCGGGACACAAACAATGAGCAGTTCTTC.

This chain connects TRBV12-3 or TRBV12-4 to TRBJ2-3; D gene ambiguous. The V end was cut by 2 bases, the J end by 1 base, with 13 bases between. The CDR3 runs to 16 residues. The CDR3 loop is CASSLMASRGTDTQYF. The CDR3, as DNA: TGTGCCAGCAGTTTAATGGCGTCGCGCGGCACAGATACGCAGTATTTT.

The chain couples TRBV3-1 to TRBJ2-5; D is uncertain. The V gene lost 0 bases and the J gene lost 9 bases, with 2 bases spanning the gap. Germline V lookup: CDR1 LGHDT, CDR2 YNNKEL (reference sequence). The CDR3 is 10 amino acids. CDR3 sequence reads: CASSQDPQYF. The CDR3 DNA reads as TGTGCCAGCAGCCAAGATCCCCAGTACTTC.

CDR3 coding DNA: TGTGCCAGCACCGGGGGGGGGCTCAATCAGCCCCAGCATTTT. Protein product: CASTGGGLNQPQHF. The J gene is TRBJ1-5, the V gene TRBV6-5, with D perhaps matching TRBD1 (6 bases). This CDR3 comprises 14 residues. Germline-derived CDR1 and CDR2 are MNHEY and SVGAGI. V was pared by 7 bases and J by 3 bases, with 13 bases between.

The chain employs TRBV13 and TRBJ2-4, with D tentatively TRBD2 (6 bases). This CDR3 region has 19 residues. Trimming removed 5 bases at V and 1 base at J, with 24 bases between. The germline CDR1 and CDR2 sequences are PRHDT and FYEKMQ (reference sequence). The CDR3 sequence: CASSAREQGNSLAKNIQYF. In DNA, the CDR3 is TGTGCCAGCAGCGCCCGGGAGCAGGGTAACTCTCTGGCCAAAAACATTCAGTACTTC.

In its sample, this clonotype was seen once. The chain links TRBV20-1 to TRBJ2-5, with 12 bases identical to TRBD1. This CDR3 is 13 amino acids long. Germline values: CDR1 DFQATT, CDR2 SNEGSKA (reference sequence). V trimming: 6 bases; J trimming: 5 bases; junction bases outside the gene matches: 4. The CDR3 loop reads CSAGDRGLETQYF. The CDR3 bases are TGCAGTGCGGGGGACAGGGGGCTGGAGACCCAGTACTTC.

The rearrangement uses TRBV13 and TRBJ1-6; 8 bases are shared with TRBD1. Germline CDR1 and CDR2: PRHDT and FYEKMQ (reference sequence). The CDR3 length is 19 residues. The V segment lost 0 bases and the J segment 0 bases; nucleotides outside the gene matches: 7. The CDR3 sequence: CASSLGPRGPSSYNSPLHF. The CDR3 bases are TGTGCCAGCAGCTTAGGCCCCAGGGGGCCTAGCTCCTATAATTCACCCCTCCACTTT.

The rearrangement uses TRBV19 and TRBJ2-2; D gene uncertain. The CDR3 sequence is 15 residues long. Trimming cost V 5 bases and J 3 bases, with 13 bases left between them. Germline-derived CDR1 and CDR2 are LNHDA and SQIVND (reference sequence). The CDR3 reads CASSPRRAHTGELFF. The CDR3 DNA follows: TGTGCCAGTAGTCCCCGCCGAGCCCACACCGGGGAGCTGTTTTTT.

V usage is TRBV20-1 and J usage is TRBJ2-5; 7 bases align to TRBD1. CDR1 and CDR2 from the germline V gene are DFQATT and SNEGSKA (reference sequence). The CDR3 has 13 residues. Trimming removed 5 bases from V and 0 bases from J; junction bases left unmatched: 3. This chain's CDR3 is CSALDRNQETQYF. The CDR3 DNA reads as TGCAGTGCTCTGGACAGGAACCAAGAGACCCAGTACTTC.

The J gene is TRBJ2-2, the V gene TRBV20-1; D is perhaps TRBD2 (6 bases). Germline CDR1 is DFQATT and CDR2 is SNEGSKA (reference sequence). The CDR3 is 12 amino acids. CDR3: CNTTGDTGELFF. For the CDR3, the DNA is TGCAACACGACGGGGGACACCGGGGAGCTGTTTTTT.